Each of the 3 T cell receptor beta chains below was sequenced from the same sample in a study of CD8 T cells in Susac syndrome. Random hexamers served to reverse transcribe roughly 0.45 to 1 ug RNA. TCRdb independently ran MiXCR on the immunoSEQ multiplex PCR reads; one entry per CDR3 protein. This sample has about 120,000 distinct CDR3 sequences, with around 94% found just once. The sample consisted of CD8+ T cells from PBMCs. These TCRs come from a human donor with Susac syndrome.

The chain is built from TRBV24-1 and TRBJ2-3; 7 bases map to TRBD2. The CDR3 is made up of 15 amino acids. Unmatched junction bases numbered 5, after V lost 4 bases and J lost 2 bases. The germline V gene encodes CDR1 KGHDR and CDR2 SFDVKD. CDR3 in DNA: TGTGCCACCAGTGACCACGGGACTACCACAGATACGCAGTATTTT. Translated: CATSDHGTTTDTQYF.

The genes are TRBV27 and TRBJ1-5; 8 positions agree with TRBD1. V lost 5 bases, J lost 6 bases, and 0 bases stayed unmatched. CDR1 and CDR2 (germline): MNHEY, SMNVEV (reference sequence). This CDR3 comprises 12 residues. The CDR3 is CASSTGGQPQHF. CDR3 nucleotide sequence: TGTGCCAGCAGTACAGGGGGTCAGCCCCAGCATTTT.

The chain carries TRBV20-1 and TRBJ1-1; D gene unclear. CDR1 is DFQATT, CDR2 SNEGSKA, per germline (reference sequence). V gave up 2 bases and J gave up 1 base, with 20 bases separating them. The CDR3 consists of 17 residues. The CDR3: CSARTGPGSLANTEAFF. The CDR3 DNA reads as TGCAGTGCTAGAACTGGGCCCGGGTCTCTAGCGAACACTGAAGCTTTCTTT.